These 27 T cell receptor beta chains were all obtained from the same sample, sequenced in a study of T-cell memory formation after mild COVID-19 (dated by TCRdb to the early 2020s). Receptors were amplified or captured by 5' RACE. This sample was sequenced with an Illumina NovaSeq 6000. TCRdb reworked the public reads: Q25 trimming with fastp, MiXCR clone assembly, productive beta chains retained. Under each unique CDR3 protein, matching rows form one entry showing the most common genes and DNA. Here the sample has about 430,000 distinct CDR3 sequences; roughly 18% occur a single time. Under 25% of the sample rests with the top ten. The material sequenced was PBMCs or a T cell subset sorted from them (not recorded which). Source of these receptors: a man aged 18 to 35 who had mild COVID-19 (a few samples of this study predate the infection). The sample titles of this study are shuffled in the database, so cell type and time point are left out; the donor was told from shared clones.

This clonotype came up a few times. The gene calls are TRBV5-6 and TRBJ1-5, with TRBD1 matching over 7 bases. Trimming removed 0 bases from V and 3 bases from J; junction bases left unmatched: 6. The CDR3 length is 16 residues. Germline CDR1 reads SGHDT; CDR2 reads YYEEEE. The CDR3 DNA sequence: TGTGCCAGCAGCTTGGGAGGAACAGGGGTCAATCAGCCCCAGCATTTT. Protein product: CASSLGGTGVNQPQHF.

The rearrangement uses TRBV18 and TRBJ2-7; 12 positions agree with TRBD1. V was pared by 6 bases and J by 4 bases, with 4 bases of the junction left unmatched. Germline V CDR1 and CDR2: KGHSH, LQKENI. This CDR3 has 14 amino acids. The CDR3 DNA is TGTGCCAGCTCTCCGGGACAGGGGGCATACGAGCAGTACGTC. It translates to CASSPGQGAYEQYV.

The chain has TRBV25-1 and TRBJ1-5; tentative D call: TRBD1 (5 bases). CDR3 length equals 14 residues. Germline CDR1 reads MGHDK; CDR2 reads SYGVNS. V shed 3 bases and J shed 7 bases, with 13 bases lying between them. For the CDR3, the DNA is TGTGCCAGCAGTGAGCAGGGCAAGTGGCAGCCCCAGCATTTT. Translation gives CASSEQGKWQPQHF. Complete variable domain (other parts from reference TRBV25-1 and TRBJ1-5): EADIYQTPRYLVIGTGKKITLECSQTMGHDKMYWYQQDPGMELHLIHYSYGVNSTEKGDLSSESTVSRIRTEHFPLTLESARPSHTSQYLCASSEQGKWQPQHFGDGTRLSIL.

Only a few counts were recorded for this clonotype. CDR3 bases: TGCGCCAGCAGCTTGCCACTAGCGCTCAATGAGCAGTTCTTC. Translation gives CASSLPLALNEQFF. The rearrangement links TRBV5-1 to TRBJ2-1, with 7 bases lining up with TRBD2. The germline gives CDR1 SGHRS, CDR2 YFSETQ. V dropped 1 base and J dropped 6; count of bases not matched to a gene: 4. The CDR3 has 14 amino acids.

At least ten counts were recorded for this clonotype. The chain carries TRBV7-2 and TRBJ2-3; D gene uncertain. The germline CDR1 and CDR2 sequences are SGHTA and FQGNSA. This CDR3 is 13 amino acids long. V was trimmed by 4 bases and J by 5 bases, leaving 10 bases between them. The CDR3 DNA sequence: TGTGCCAGCAGCTCAGAGCTTTTAGATACGCAGTATTTT. It is translated as CASSSELLDTQYF. Full variable domain (outside the CDR3, taken from reference TRBV7-2 and TRBJ2-3): GAGVSQSPSNKVTEKGKDVELRCDPISGHTALYWYRQSLGQGLEFLIYFQGNSAPDKSGLPSDRFSAERTGGSVSTLTIQRTQQEDSAVYLCASSSELLDTQYFGPGTRLTVL.

This clonotype was seen many times. The chain couples TRBV7-8 to TRBJ1-5; 11 nucleotides match TRBD1. V shed 5 bases and J 6 bases; nucleotides not matched to a gene: 6. The CDR3 length is 15 residues. Germline CDR1 SGHVS, CDR2 FQNEAQ. CDR3 in amino acids: CASSIGQGAGQPQHF. CDR3 DNA: TGTGCCAGCAGCATAGGACAGGGGGCAGGTCAGCCCCAGCATTTT. Combining the CDR3 with reference TRBV7-8 and TRBJ1-5 gives the whole variable domain GAGVSQSPRYKVAKRGQDVALRCDPISGHVSLFWYQQALGQGPEFLTYFQNEAQLDKSGLPSDRFFAERPEGSVSTLKIQRTQQEDSAVYLCASSIGQGAGQPQHFGDGTRLSIL.

This clonotype showed up just a few times. The junction differs from germline at one of its ends, possibly a read error. The rearrangement joins TRBV20-1 to TRBJ2-5; 14 positions match TRBD2. Germline lookup yields CDR1 DFQATT and CDR2 SNEGSKA (reference sequence). The CDR3 length is 14 residues. The CDR3 bases are TGCAGTGCTAGAGATCGGACTAGCGGGGGGACCCCGTACTTC. It translates to CSARDRTSGGTPYF.

In this sample, this clonotype turned up a few times. The gene calls are TRBV7-9 and TRBJ1-5; TRBD1 matches 7 bases. Losses at the gene ends were 2 bases for V and 2 bases for J; bases not matched to a gene: 3. CDR1 SEHNR and CDR2 FQNEAQ come from the germline V gene (reference sequence). This CDR3 has 15 residues. The CDR3 DNA reads as TGTGCCAGCAGCTTAACAGGGGAGGGCAATCAGCCCCAGCATTTT. This codes for CASSLTGEGNQPQHF.

This clonotype was seen repeatedly, ten times or more. The CDR3 is CASSPENYGYTF. CDR3 sequence (DNA): TGTGCCAGCAGCCCGGAGAACTATGGCTACACCTTC. The chain joins TRBV7-9 to TRBJ1-2, with D uncertain. The CDR3 extends over 12 amino acids. V dropped 5 bases and J dropped 2 bases, with 6 bases sitting between them. Germline V gives CDR1 SEHNR, CDR2 FQNEAQ (reference sequence). Drawing the rest from reference TRBV7-9 and TRBJ1-2, the complete variable domain is DTGVSQNPRHKITKRGQNVTFRCDPISEHNRLYWYRQTLGQGPEFLTYFQNEAQLEKSRLLSDRFSAERPKGSFSTLEIQRTEQGDSAMYLCASSPENYGYTFGSGTRLTVV.

This clonotype was detected ten times or more. V and J are TRBV5-1 and TRBJ2-5; TRBD2 might be the D (5 bases). V was pared by 0 bases and J by 5 bases, with 14 bases between. Germline lookup yields CDR1 SGHRS and CDR2 YFSETQ. There are 15 residues in the CDR3. The CDR3 is CASSLASRNEETQYF. CDR3 nucleotide sequence: TGCGCCAGCAGCTTGGCTAGCAGGAATGAGGAGACCCAGTACTTC.

The CDR3 is CSAIGTGMGNYGYTF. The CDR3 DNA sequence: TGCAGTGCTATAGGGACAGGGATGGGTAACTATGGCTACACCTTC. The chain carries TRBV20-1 and TRBJ1-2, with 9 bases identical to TRBD1. Germline V gene data show CDR1 as DFQATT and CDR2 as SNEGSKA (reference sequence). V trimming: 4 bases; J trimming: 1 base; junction bases outside the gene matches: 7. The CDR3 spans 15 residues.

The chain links TRBV20-1 to TRBJ1-1; no reliable D call. Germline V gene sequence: CDR1 DFQATT, CDR2 SNEGSKA (reference sequence). V dropped 2 bases and J dropped 3 bases, with 13 bases sitting between them. The CDR3 extends over 14 amino acids. This CDR3 reads CSARPPQAHTEAFF. The DNA of the CDR3 is TGCAGTGCTAGACCGCCCCAGGCACACACTGAAGCTTTCTTT.

In this sample, this clonotype turned up a few times. The chain has TRBV7-8 and TRBJ2-7; D unresolved. This CDR3 has 13 amino acids. Between the trimmed V and J ends, which lost 4 bases and 6 bases, there was a span of 13 bases. Germline V lookup: CDR1 SGHVS, CDR2 FQNEAQ. CDR3 region: CASSSNWVGEQYF. The CDR3, as DNA: TGTGCCAGCAGCTCCAATTGGGTCGGCGAGCAGTACTTC.

This clonotype was seen more than once but under ten times. The rearrangement links TRBV7-3 to TRBJ2-1; 9 nucleotides line up with TRBD1. The J segment lost 7 bases and the V segment lost 3 bases, leaving 13 bases of the junction unmatched. CDR3 length: 17 residues. The germline gives CDR1 SGHTA, CDR2 FQGTGA. This CDR3 reads CASSLWGQGIVRNEQFF. CDR3 in DNA: TGTGCCAGCAGCTTGTGGGGACAGGGTATAGTCAGGAATGAGCAGTTCTTC.

The V gene is TRBV24-1, the J gene TRBJ2-3, with 12 nucleotides matching TRBD1. Germline-derived CDR1 and CDR2 are KGHDR and SFDVKD. CDR3 length: 16 residues. The J segment lost 5 bases and the V segment lost 4 bases, leaving 6 bases of the junction unmatched. CDR3 in DNA: TGTGCCACCAGTGACCCCGGGACAGGGGGCGGAGATACGCAGTATTTT. The encoded protein is CATSDPGTGGGDTQYF.

V gene TRBV6-2 or TRBV6-3 combines with J gene TRBJ2-7; D gene uncertain. Per the germline V gene, CDR1 is MNHEY and CDR2 is SVGEGT. The CDR3 covers 16 residues. V shed 4 bases and J shed 0 bases, with 16 bases lying between them. DNA for the CDR3: TGTGCCAGCAGTTCCTTGGACCCTTCTCTCTCCTACGAGCAGTACTTC. Its translation: CASSSLDPSLSYEQYF.

This chain links TRBV20-1 with TRBJ1-5; 7 positions match TRBD1. The CDR3 loop spans 14 amino acids. Germline loops: CDR1 DFQATT, CDR2 SNEGSKA (reference sequence). Losses at the gene ends were 5 bases for V and 4 bases for J; bases not matched to a gene: 8. The CDR3, as DNA: TGCAGTGCTCACGGACAGGATGTGAATCAGCCCCAGCATTTT. The encoded protein is CSAHGQDVNQPQHF.

This sequence joins TRBV7-9 and TRBJ1-3; D unresolved. From germline, CDR1 is SEHNR and CDR2 FQNEAQ (reference sequence). V dropped 8 bases and J dropped 4 bases, with 15 bases sitting between them. This CDR3 comprises 14 residues. CDR3 in DNA: TGTGCCAGCCGAGGCATTGTCGTCGGAAACACCATATATTTT. Protein sequence: CASRGIVVGNTIYF.

This clonotype has a handful of counts. V is TRBV12-3 or TRBV12-4 and J is TRBJ1-2; D possibly corresponds to TRBD1 (5 bases). V lost 2 bases to trimming and J lost 6 bases, with 13 bases between them. This CDR3 contains 14 residues. CDR3 bases: TGTGCCAGCAGTTTAAGGGGAGGAGTGAATGGCTACACCTTC. It is translated as CASSLRGGVNGYTF.

This clonotype came up a few times. This chain uses TRBV20-1 with TRBJ1-1, with 7 bases aligning to TRBD1. This CDR3 contains 13 residues. The germline V gene has CDR1 DFQATT and CDR2 SNEGSKA (reference sequence). V dropped 5 bases and J dropped 1; count of bases not matched to a gene: 4. The CDR3 DNA reads TGCAGTGCTCAGGGACAGCCGAACACTGAAGCTTTCTTT. Translating gives CSAQGQPNTEAFF.

The chain links TRBV3-1 to TRBJ1-2; D call uncertain. In germline, CDR1 is LGHDT, CDR2 YNNKEL (reference sequence). This CDR3 is 15 amino acids long. V gave up 1 base and J gave up 6 bases, with 15 bases separating them. Here the CDR3 DNA reads TGTGCCAGCAGCCAAGGGGCCTCGTCCAAAGATGGCTACACCTTC. Protein sequence: CASSQGASSKDGYTF.

The V gene is TRBV4-2, the J gene TRBJ2-7, with TRBD1 as a possible D gene (6 bases). Germline V gene lookup returns CDR1 LGHNA and CDR2 YNFKEQ. V dropped 6 bases and J dropped 6 bases, with 9 bases sitting between them. CDR3 length: 11 residues. This CDR3 is CASRQGSEQYF. For the CDR3, the DNA is TGTGCCAGCAGACAGGGCTCCGAGCAGTACTTC.

The table lists this clonotype with many counts. The V call is TRBV4-2, the J call TRBJ2-3; 9 bases are shared with TRBD1. The CDR3 length is 15 residues. Germline V gene sequence: CDR1 LGHNA, CDR2 YNFKEQ. J gave up 5 bases and V 4 bases, and 7 bases lay outside the gene matches. CDR3: CASSPGTGIGDTQYF. The CDR3 nucleotides are TGTGCCAGCAGCCCCGGGACAGGGATAGGAGATACGCAGTATTTT.

This clonotype showed up just once. The chain joins TRBV29-1 to TRBJ2-3; 9 nucleotides match TRBD2. V dropped 3 bases and J dropped 2; count of bases not matched to a gene: 6. The CDR3 runs 15 residues. Germline V gene sequence: CDR1 SQVTM, CDR2 ANQGSEA. This CDR3 is CSVETSGGITDTQYF. CDR3 DNA sequence: TGCAGCGTTGAGACCAGCGGGGGGATCACAGATACGCAGTATTTT.

In this sample, this clonotype turned up a few times. This chain joins TRBV2 and TRBJ2-5; D is perhaps TRBD1 (5 bases). The CDR3 has 14 residues. The V end was cut by 5 bases, the J end by 2 bases, with 12 bases between. Looked up from germline, CDR1 is SNHLY and CDR2 is FYNNEI. CDR3 nucleotides: TGTGCCAGCAGTATTCAGGGCTCACAAGAGACCCAGTACTTC. Translated: CASSIQGSQETQYF. The variable domain in full, completed from reference TRBV2 and TRBJ2-5, reads EPEVTQTPSHQVTQMGQEVILRCVPISNHLYFYWYRQILGQKVEFLVSFYNNEISEKSEIFDDQFSVERPDGSNFTLKIRSTKLEDSAMYFCASSIQGSQETQYFGPGTRLLVL.

The chain employs TRBV19 and TRBJ2-1, with D possibly being TRBD1 or TRBD2 (5 bases each). V was clipped by 9 bases and J by 9 bases, with 15 bases between them. The V gene's germline CDR1 is LNHDA and CDR2 SQIVND (reference sequence). This CDR3 comprises 12 residues. The CDR3 protein is CASSWGKGEQFF. In nucleotides, the CDR3 is TGTGCCAGCTCTTGGGGGAAGGGTGAGCAGTTCTTC.

This clonotype came up a few times. V gene TRBV5-1 combines with J gene TRBJ2-2; 7 bases are shared with TRBD1. The CDR3 runs 14 residues. Germline CDR1 and CDR2: SGHRS and YFSETQ. V lost 4 bases, J lost 7 bases, and 7 bases stayed unmatched. CDR3 loop: CASSLDRVIGELFF. The DNA for the CDR3 is TGCGCCAGCAGCCTAGACAGGGTCATCGGGGAGCTGTTTTTT.